This passage covers 9 T cell receptor beta chains from one sample sequenced in a study of neurological immune-mediated disorders. A single record per CDR3 protein comes from TCRdb applying MiXCR to the 5' RACE reads. The sample consists of tens of thousands of distinct CDR3 sequences, 10% to 15% of them appearing once. Specimen: PBMCs. These receptors were obtained from a woman between 55 and 75 years old with HTLV-1-associated myelopathy (HAM/TSP).

This clonotype was observed at least ten times. The junction and the germline gene differ at one end; a read error may be behind it. The chain couples TRBV20-1 to TRBJ1-5; D is possibly TRBD1 (6 bases). The germline gives CDR1 DFQATT, CDR2 SNEGSKA (reference sequence). CDR3 size: 12 residues. The DNA of the CDR3 is TGCAGTGCTAGCGGGGACCGGGGCAGGGGTCTATGG. Its protein is CSASGDRGRGLW.

Turning to this clonotype: In this CDR3 the conserved last residue, phenylalanine or tryptophan, is missing, so a read error is likely. It is unclear where the CDR3 begins or ends on the DNA, so no DNA is shown, and the CDR3 is as TCRdb lists it. The rearrangement links TRBV20-1 to TRBJ2-1. CDR1 and CDR2 (germline): DFQATT, SNEGSKA (reference sequence). The CDR3 adds up to 8 amino acids, both ends counted. CDR3: CSARPKSS.

This clonotype was seen at least ten times. The chain has TRBV14 and TRBJ2-4, with 7 nucleotides matching TRBD2. The CDR3 is 16 residues long. The V gene end was trimmed by 0 bases and the J gene end by 8 bases; junction bases not matched to a gene: 10. Germline CDR1 SGHDN, CDR2 FVKESK. The CDR3, as DNA: TGTGCCAGCAGCCAAGAGCTGGGCGGGAGAAGGGACATTCAGTACTTC. Protein product: CASSQELGGRRDIQYF.

In this sample, this clonotype turned up many times. The rearrangement joins TRBV4-1 to TRBJ1-2; TRBD1 matches 7 bases. Germline V gene sequence: CDR1 MGHRA, CDR2 YSYEKL. The CDR3 is 16 amino acids. V lost 2 bases to trimming and J lost 0 bases; unmatched junction nucleotides: 6. The CDR3 sequence: CASSQLPQGANYGYTF. The CDR3 bases are TGCGCCAGCAGCCAATTACCGCAGGGGGCTAACTATGGCTACACCTTC.

Many counts were recorded for this clonotype. This chain joins TRBV5-4 and TRBJ2-7; 12 positions agree with TRBD2. Trimming at V came to 6 bases and at J to 2 bases, leaving 6 bases not matched to a gene. The CDR3 extends over 15 amino acids. Germline-derived CDR1 and CDR2 are SGHNT and YYREEE (reference sequence). The CDR3 spells CASTELAGGTYEQYF. In nucleotides, the CDR3 is TGTGCCAGCACCGAACTAGCGGGAGGAACCTACGAGCAGTACTTC.

The table lists this clonotype with many counts. CDR3 loop: CASSDQGAYTQYF. CDR3 in DNA: TGTGCCAGCAGTGACCAGGGGGCGTATACGCAGTATTTT. The genes are TRBV6-1 and TRBJ2-3; 8 positions agree with TRBD1. The CDR3 is made up of 13 amino acids. J was trimmed by 7 bases and V by 3 bases; bases with no gene match: 3. CDR1 is MNHNS and CDR2 is SASEGT in the germline V gene.

This clonotype was seen ten or more times. The rearrangement links TRBV27 to TRBJ2-1, with TRBD2 matching 7 bases. Germline V CDR1 and CDR2: MNHEY, SMNVEV (reference sequence). V gave up 6 bases and J gave up 10 bases; unmatched junction bases: 12. The CDR3 is made up of 14 amino acids. The CDR3 loop reads CASRPGEGPPEQFF. The CDR3 nucleotides are TGTGCCAGCAGGCCCGGGGAGGGCCCCCCGGAGCAGTTCTTC.

The chain links TRBV20-1 to TRBJ2-1; TRBD2 agrees at 15 bases. This CDR3 has 16 residues. V was pared by 2 bases and J by 9 bases, with 8 bases of the junction left unmatched. Germline assignment: CDR1 DFQATT and CDR2 SNEGSKA (reference sequence). The CDR3 nucleotides are TGCAGTGCTAGATCTCCGGGACTAGCGGGAGGTGGTGAGCAGTTCTTC. It codes for CSARSPGLAGGGEQFF.

In its sample, this clonotype ranks as medium-sized (0.01 to 0.1%). The V call is TRBV27, the J call TRBJ1-1; D remains unclear. V was shortened by 3 bases and J by 0 bases, with 5 bases between the two germline ends. Germline values: CDR1 MNHEY, CDR2 SMNVEV (reference sequence). The CDR3 runs to 13 residues. In nucleotides, the CDR3 is TGTGCCAGCAGTTTTTCGATGAACACTGAAGCTTTCTTT. Encoded protein: CASSFSMNTEAFF.